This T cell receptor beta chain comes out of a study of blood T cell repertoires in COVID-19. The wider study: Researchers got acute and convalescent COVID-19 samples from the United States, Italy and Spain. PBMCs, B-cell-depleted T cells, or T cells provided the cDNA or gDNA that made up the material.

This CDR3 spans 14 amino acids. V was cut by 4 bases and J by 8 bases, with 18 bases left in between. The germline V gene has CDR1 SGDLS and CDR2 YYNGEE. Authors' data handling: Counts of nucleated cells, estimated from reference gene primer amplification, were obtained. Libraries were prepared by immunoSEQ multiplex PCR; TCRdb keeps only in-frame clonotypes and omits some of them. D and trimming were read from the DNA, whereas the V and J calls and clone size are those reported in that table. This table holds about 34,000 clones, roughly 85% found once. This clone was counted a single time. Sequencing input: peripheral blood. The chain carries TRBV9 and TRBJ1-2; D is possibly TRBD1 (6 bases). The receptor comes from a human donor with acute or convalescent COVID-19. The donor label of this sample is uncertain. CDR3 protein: CASSPEQGRRGYTF. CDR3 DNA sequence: TGTGCCAGCAGCCCCGAACAGGGAAGGAGAGGCTACACCTTC.